This T cell receptor (beta chain) was captured in a study of response to subunit inactivated influenza vaccine. This clonotype was picked up a small number of times. Its antigen is not known. TCRdb passed the RT-PCR reads through MiXCR, listing each CDR3 protein once. The sample includes roughly 760,000 distinct CDR3 sequences, around 21% seen only once; the top ten take roughly 10%. Study results and limitations: The authors put forward the suggestion that each seasonal influenza vaccination may bring in only a limited number of new T cells.

V lost 6 bases and J lost 4, with 11 bases in between. CDR3 length: 13 residues. Germline CDR1 SGHTA, CDR2 FQGNSA. The sample consisted of PBMCs from blood, taken 5 days after vaccination. The chain is built from TRBV7-2 and TRBJ2-3, with D possibly TRBD2 on 5 matching bases. This TCR came from a man between 45 and 60 years old who received an inactivated influenza vaccine. The CDR3 spells CASRPQRPDTQYF. The CDR3, as DNA: TGTGCCAGCAGACCCCAGCGGCCAGATACGCAGTATTTT.